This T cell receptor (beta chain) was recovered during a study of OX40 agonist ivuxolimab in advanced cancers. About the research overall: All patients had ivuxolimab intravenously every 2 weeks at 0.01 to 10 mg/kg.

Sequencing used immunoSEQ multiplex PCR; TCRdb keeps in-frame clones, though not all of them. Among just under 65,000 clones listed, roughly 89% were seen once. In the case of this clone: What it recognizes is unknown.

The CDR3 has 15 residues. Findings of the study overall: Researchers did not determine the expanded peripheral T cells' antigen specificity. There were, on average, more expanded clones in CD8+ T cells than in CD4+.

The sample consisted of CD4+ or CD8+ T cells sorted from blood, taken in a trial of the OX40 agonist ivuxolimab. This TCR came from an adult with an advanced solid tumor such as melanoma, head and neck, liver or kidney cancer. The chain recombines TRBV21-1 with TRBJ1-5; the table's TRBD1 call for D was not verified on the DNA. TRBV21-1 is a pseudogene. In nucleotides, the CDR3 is TGTGCCAGCAGCAAAAGGCGGAGGGGGCTTAAGCCCCAGCATTTT. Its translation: CASSKRRRGLKPQHF.